Listed here is a single T cell receptor beta chain. V shed 2 bases and J shed 6 bases, with 5 bases lying between them. There are 12 residues in the CDR3. Per germline, CDR1 SGHTA and CDR2 FQGNSA. The sample belongs to a study of T cell responses to AZD1222 COVID-19 vaccine. The protocol was immunoSEQ multiplex PCR, while the TCRdb copy is restricted to in-frame clones and leaves out a portion. This table holds about 140,000 clones, roughly nine tenths found once. The sample was peripheral blood, taken on day 0 of AZD1222 vaccination. The TCR was taken from an adult in good health. The chain combines TRBV7-2 with TRBJ1-5; the D gene is possibly TRBD1 (5 bases). Here the CDR3 reads CASSLRGQPQHF. CDR3 nucleotides: TGTGCCAGCAGCTTAAGGGGTCAGCCCCAGCATTTT.